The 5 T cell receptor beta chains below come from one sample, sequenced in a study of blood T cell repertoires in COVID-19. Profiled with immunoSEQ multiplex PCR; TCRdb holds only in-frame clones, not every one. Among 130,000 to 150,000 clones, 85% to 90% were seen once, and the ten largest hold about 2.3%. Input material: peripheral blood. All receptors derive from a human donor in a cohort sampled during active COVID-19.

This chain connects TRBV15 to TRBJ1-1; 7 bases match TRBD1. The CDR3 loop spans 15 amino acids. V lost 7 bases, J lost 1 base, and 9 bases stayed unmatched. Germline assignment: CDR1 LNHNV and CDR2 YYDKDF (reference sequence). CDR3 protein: CATTYRDSKNTEAFF. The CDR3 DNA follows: TGTGCCACCACATATAGGGACAGTAAGAACACTGAAGCTTTCTTT. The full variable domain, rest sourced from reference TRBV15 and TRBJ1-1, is DAMVIQNPRYQVTQFGKPVTLSCSQTLNHNVMYWYQQKSSQAPKLLFHYYDKDFNNEADTPDNFQSRRPNTSFCFLDIRSPGLGDTAMYLCATTYRDSKNTEAFFGQGTRLTVV.

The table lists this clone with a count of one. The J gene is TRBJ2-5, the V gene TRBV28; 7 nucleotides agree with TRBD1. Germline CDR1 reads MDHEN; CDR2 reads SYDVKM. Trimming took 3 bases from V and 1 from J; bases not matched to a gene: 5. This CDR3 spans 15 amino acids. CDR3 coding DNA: TGTGCCAGCAGTTTGTACGGGACAGCCCAAGAGACCCAGTACTTC. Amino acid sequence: CASSLYGTAQETQYF.

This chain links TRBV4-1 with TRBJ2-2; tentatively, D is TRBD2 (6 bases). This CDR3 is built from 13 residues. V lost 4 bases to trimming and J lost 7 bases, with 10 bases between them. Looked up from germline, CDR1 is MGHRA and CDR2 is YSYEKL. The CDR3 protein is CASSLTSNGELFF. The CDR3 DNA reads TGCGCCAGCAGCCTGACTAGTAACGGGGAGCTGTTTTTT.

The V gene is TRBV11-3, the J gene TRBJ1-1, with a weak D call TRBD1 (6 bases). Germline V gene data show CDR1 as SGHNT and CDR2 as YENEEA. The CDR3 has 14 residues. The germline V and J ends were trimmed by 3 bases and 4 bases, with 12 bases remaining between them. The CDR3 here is CASSFFGGLTEAFF. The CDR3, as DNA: TGTGCCAGCAGCTTTTTCGGGGGGCTCACTGAAGCTTTCTTT.

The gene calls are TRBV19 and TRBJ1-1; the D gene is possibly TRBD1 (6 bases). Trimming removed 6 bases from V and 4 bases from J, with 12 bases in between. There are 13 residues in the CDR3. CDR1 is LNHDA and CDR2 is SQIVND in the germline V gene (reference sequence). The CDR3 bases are TGTGCCAGTAGCCTACAGGGCGGCACTGAAGCTTTCTTT. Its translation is CASSLQGGTEAFF.